What follows describes a single TCR beta chain. Its specificity is not known. Unique-molecular-identifier-tagged TCR beta cDNA libraries were used. A single record per CDR3 protein comes from TCRdb applying MiXCR to the PCR reads. In the table there are some 800,000 distinct CDR3 sequences, just over 45% of which are singletons. Trimming stripped 6 bases from V and 4 bases from J, with 15 bases between. The CDR3 contains 14 residues. Germline lookup yields CDR1 SNHLY and CDR2 FYNNEI. This entry is derived from a study of post-analysis software for immune sequencing data. The study, taken as a whole, reports: Compared with controls, patients had more of about 5 TRBV segments, including TRBV5-6, TRBV5-1 and TRBV20-1.

The sample comprised blood. The origin of this receptor is a girl aged 10 to 17 with multiple sclerosis. The rearrangement links TRBV2 to TRBJ2-5, with a possible D match to TRBD1 (5 bases). The CDR3 protein is CASSPWTLLETQYF. CDR3 DNA sequence: TGTGCCAGCAGCCCCTGGACACTCCTAGAGACCCAGTACTTC.